This T cell receptor (beta chain) was captured in a study of technical replicates of blood from a few donors. The protocol was immunoSEQ multiplex PCR, while the TCRdb copy is restricted to in-frame clones and leaves out a portion. The sample lists 60,000 to 90,000 clones, about 95% seen once, with roughly 0.24% in the top ten. This CDR3 has 11 amino acids. Germline loops: CDR1 SNHLY, CDR2 FYNNEI. The V and J ends lost 7 bases and 8 bases respectively, with 8 bases between them. Sequencing was done on a sample of T cells isolated from PBMCs. The receptor was derived from a human donor in good health. The chain recombines TRBV2 with TRBJ1-4, with D possibly being TRBD1 (5 bases). CDR3 nucleotides: TGTGCCAGCACTTACAGGGAAAAACTGTTTTTT. It specifies CASTYREKLFF. Drawing the rest from reference TRBV2 and TRBJ1-4, the complete variable domain is EPEVTQTPSHQVTQMGQEVILRCVPISNHLYFYWYRQILGQKVEFLVSFYNNEISEKSEIFDDQFSVERPDGSNFTLKIRSTKLEDSAMYFCASTYREKLFFGSGTQLSVL.